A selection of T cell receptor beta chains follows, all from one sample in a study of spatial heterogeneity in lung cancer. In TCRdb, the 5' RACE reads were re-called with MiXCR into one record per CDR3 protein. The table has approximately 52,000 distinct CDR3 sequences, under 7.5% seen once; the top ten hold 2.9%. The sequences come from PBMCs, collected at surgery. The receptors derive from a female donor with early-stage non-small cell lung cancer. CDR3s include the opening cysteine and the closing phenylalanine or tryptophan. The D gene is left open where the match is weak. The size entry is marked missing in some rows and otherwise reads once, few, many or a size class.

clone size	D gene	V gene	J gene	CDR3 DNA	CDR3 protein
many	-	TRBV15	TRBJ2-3	TGTGCCACCAGCAGAGATCCAAACGGTGTTACGCAGTATTTT	CATSRDPNGVTQYF
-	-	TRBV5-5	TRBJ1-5	TGTGCCAGCAGCTTCCTGGGGGAGACCCATCAGCCCCAGCATTTT	CASSFLGETHQPQHF
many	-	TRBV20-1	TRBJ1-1	TGCAGTGCTAGGGGGGGGGCCGCCACTGAAGCTTTCTTT	CSARGGAATEAFF
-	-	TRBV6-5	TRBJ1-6	TGTGCCAGCAGTTCTCGACCTAATTCACCCCTCCACTTT	CASSSRPNSPLHF
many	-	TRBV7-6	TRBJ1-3	TGTGCCAGCAGCCTAAGAAGGGGTGACACCATATATTTT	CASSLRRGDTIYF
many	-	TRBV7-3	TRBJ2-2	TGTGCCAGCAGCTTGGGGGGACGCAAGAACACCGGGGAGCTGTTTTTT	CASSLGGRKNTGELFF
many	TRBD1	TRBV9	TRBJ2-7	TGTGCCAGCAGCGTAGCGTCGACAGGGCCCTACGAGCAGTACTTC	CASSVASTGPYEQYF
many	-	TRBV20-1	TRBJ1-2	TGCAGTGCTAGACGGGAGGTTTATGGCTACACCTTC	CSARREVYGYTF
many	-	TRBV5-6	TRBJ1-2	TGTGCCAGCAGCTCGGACAGTTTCTATGGCTACACCTTC	CASSSDSFYGYTF
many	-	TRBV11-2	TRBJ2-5	TGTGCCAGCAGCTTAGATCGGCGGACCCAGTACTTC	CASSLDRRTQYF
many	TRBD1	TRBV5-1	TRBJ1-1	TGCGCCAGCAGCTCCGACAGGGAGGTATCTGAAGCTTTCTTT	CASSSDREVSEAFF
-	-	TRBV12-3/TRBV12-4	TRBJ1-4	TGTGCCAGCAGTTTGTCGGGACTCGGCCGGAGTGAAAAACTGTTTTTT	CASSLSGLGRSEKLFF
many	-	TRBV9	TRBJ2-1	TGTGCCAGCAGCGCTAGACCGGTCTGGAATGAGCAGTTCTTC	CASSARPVWNEQFF
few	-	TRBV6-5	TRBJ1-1	TGTGCCAGCAGCAATGACGGAATGAACACTGAAGCTTTCTTT	CASSNDGMNTEAFF
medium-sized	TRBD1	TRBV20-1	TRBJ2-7	TGCAGTGCTTTTCCGGGACAGGCCCCTTACGAGCAGTACTTC	CSAFPGQAPYEQYF
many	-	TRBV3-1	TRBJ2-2	TGTGCCAGCAGCACCTGGGGGGCTGGCGGGGGTCGGAACACCGGGGAGCTGTTTTTT	CASSTWGAGGGRNTGELFF
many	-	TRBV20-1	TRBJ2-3	TGCAGTGCTAGAGATCCGGGGGGCGGGTTGGAAGATACGCAGTATTTT	CSARDPGGGLEDTQYF
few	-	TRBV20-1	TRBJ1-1	TGCAGTGCCAAACACCTACAGGTCTGGGGCACTGAAGCTTTCTTT	CSAKHLQVWGTEAFF
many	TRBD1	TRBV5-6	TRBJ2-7	TGTGCCAGCAGCTTGATTGACAGGGTAGGAGTTTCCTACGAGCAGTACTTC	CASSLIDRVGVSYEQYF
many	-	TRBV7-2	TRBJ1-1	TGTGCCAGCAGACTATTAGGTTGGGGCACTGAAGCTTTCTTT	CASRLLGWGTEAFF
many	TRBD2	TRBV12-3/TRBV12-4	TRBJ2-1	TGTGCCAGCAGCGGACTAGCGGGGAGCTCCTACAATGAGCAGTTCTTC	CASSGLAGSSYNEQFF
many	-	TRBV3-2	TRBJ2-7	TGTGCCAGCAGCCAAGATGGAGGGGTGGTCCCCCTTTACGAGCAGTACTTC	CASSQDGGVVPLYEQYF
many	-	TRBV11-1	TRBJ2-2	TGTGCCAGCAGCTTGTACGCCAGGGTGTCCACCGGGGAGCTGTTTTTT	CASSLYARVSTGELFF
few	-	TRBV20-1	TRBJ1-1	TGCAGTGCTAGACCCCGAGGAGGGAACACTGAAGCTTTCTTT	CSARPRGGNTEAFF
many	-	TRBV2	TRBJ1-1	TGTGCCAGCACGATACTCAGCCAAGGCACTGAAGCTTTCTTT	CASTILSQGTEAFF
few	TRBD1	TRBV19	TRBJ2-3	TGTGCCAGTAGTAAACAGGGGATTAACACAGATACGCAGTATTTT	CASSKQGINTDTQYF
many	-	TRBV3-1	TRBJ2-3	TGTGCCAGCAGCCAAGGGGCTAAAGATACGCAGTATTTT	CASSQGAKDTQYF
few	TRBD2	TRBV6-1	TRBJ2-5	TGTGCCAGCAGGGCCGGACTAGCGGGGATGGAGACCCAGTACTTC	CASRAGLAGMETQYF
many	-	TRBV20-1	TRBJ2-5	TGCAGTGCTAGAGATACGATTCGAGAGACCCAGTACTTC	CSARDTIRETQYF
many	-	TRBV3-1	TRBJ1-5	TGTGCCAGCAGCCAATTGAATTCGCGTCGGCAGCCTAATCAGCCCCAGCATTTT	CASSQLNSRRQPNQPQHF
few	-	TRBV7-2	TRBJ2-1	TGTGCCAGCAGCGCAGGGGCTGCCTCCTACAATGAGCAGTTCTTC	CASSAGAASYNEQFF
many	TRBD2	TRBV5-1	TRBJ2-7	TGCGCCAGCAGCCTAAATCCTAGCGGGGGAGCAACCTACGAGCAGTACTTC	CASSLNPSGGATYEQYF
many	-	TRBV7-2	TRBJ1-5	TGTGCCAGCAGCTTACGGGGGGGCCAGCCCCAGCATTTT	CASSLRGGQPQHF
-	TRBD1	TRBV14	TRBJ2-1	TGTGCCAGCAGCCATTCACAAATAGGGACAGGGAACTACAATGAGCAGTTCTTC	CASSHSQIGTGNYNEQFF
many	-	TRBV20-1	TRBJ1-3	TGCAGTGCTAGTAGAGATATCGGAAACACCATATATTTT	CSASRDIGNTIYF
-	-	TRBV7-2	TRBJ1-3	TGTGCCAGCAGCTTAGCGGGGAGCTGGAACACCATATATTTT	CASSLAGSWNTIYF
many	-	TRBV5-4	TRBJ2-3	TGTGCCAGCAGCTGGAAACGCACAGATACGCAGTATTTT	CASSWKRTDTQYF
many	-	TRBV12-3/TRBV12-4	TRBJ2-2	TGTGCCAGCAGTTTAGCGGGGTACACCGGGGAGCTGTTTTTT	CASSLAGYTGELFF
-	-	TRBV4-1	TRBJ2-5	TGCGCCAGCAGCCAAGATCTCCCCCAAACCGAGGTCGAGACCCAGTACTTC	CASSQDLPQTEVETQYF
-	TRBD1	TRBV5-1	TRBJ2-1	TGCGCCAGCAGCTTGGGACAGGGGAAACACAATGAGCAGTTCTTC	CASSLGQGKHNEQFF
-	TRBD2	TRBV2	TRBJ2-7	TGTGCCAGCAGTGTAAGCGGGGGGGCCGGTCAGCAGTACTTC	CASSVSGGAGQQYF
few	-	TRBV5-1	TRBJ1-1	TGCGCCAGCAGAAAACAGGGATGGGGCACTGAAGCTTTCTTT	CASRKQGWGTEAFF
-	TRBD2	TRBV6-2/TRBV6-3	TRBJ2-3	TGTGCCAGCAGCCGAAGACTAGCGGGGGGCACAGATACGCAGTATTTT	CASSRRLAGGTDTQYF
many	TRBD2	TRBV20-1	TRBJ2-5	TGCAGTGCTAGCCCCACTAGCGCGGTGGAGACCCAGTACTTC	CSASPTSAVETQYF
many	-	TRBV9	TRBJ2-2	TGTGCCAGCAGCGTAATCAGTGGAACCGGGGAGCTGTTTTTT	CASSVISGTGELFF
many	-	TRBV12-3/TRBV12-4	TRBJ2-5	TGTGCCAGCAGGACCAGTGGAGAGACCCAGTACTTC	CASRTSGETQYF
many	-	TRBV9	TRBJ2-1	TGTGCCAGCAGCGTAGAAGGCCTGTTCAATGAGCAGTTCTTC	CASSVEGLFNEQFF
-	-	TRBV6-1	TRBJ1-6	TGTGCCAGCAGTGACACGACAGGAGGTTCCCGACCCCTCCACTTT	CASSDTTGGSRPLHF
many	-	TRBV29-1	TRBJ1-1	TGCAGCGCTGCGGGGGACCAAGGGGCTGAAGCTTTCTTT	CSAAGDQGAEAFF
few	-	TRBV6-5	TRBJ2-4	TGTGCCAGCAGGGCAGAGGGCTGGAACATTCAGTACTTC	CASRAEGWNIQYF
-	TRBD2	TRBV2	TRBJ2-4	TGTGCCAGCAGTTGGACTAGCGGGGAGGGCATTAGTCTAAACATTCAGTACTTC	CASSWTSGEGISLNIQYF
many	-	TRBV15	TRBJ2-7	TGTGCCACCAGCGCCTCTTTGGGCGAGCAGTACTTC	CATSASLGEQYF